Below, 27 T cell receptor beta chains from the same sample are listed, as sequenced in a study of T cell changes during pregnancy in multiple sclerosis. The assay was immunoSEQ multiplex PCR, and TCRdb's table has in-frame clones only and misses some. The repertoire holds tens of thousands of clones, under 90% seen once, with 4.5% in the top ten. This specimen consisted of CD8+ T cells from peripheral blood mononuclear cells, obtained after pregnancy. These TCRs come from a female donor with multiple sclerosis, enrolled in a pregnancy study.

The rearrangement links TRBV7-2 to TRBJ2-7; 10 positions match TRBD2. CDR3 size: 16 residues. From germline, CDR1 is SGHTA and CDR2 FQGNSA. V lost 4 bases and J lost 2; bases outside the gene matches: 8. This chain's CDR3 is CASSSLAGVYPYEQYF. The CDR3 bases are TGTGCCAGCAGCTCGCTAGCGGGGGTCTATCCCTACGAGCAGTACTTC. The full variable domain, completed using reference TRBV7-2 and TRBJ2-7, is GAGVSQSPSNKVTEKGKDVELRCDPISGHTALYWYRQSLGQGLEFLIYFQGNSAPDKSGLPSDRFSAERTGGSVSTLTIQRTQQEDSAVYLCASSSLAGVYPYEQYFGPGTRLTVT.

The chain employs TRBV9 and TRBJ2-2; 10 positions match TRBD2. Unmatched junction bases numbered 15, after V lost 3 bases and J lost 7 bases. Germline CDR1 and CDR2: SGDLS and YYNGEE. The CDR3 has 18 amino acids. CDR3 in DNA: TGTGCCAGCAGCGCCACTTTTACCGGACTAGCGGTTTTCGGGGAGCTGTTTTTT. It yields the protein CASSATFTGLAVFGELFF.

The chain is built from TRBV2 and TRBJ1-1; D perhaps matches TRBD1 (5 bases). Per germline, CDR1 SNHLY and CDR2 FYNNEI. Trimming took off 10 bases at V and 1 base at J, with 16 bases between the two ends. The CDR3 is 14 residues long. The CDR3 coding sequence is TGTGCCAACAAGGGAGGGGCGGCGAACACTGAAGCTTTCTTT. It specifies CANKGGAANTEAFF.

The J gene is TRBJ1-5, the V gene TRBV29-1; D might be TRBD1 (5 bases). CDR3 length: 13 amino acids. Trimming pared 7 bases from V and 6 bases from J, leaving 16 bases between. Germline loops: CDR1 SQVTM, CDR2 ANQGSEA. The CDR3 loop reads CSAVGGVSQPQHF. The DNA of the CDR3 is TGCAGCGCGGTCGGGGGGGTGAGTCAGCCCCAGCATTTT.

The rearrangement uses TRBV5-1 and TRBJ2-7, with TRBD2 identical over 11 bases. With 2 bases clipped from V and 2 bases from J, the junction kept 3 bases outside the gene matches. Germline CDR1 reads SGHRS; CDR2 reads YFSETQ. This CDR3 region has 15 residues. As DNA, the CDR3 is TGCGCCAGCAGCTTAGCGACTAGCGGGGCCTACGAGCAGTACTTC. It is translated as CASSLATSGAYEQYF.

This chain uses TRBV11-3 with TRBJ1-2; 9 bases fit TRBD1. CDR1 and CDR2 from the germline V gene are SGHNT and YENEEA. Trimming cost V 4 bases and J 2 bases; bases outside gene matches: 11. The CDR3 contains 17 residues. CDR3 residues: CASSSGGQGNPNYGYTF. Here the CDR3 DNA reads TGTGCCAGCAGCTCAGGGGGACAGGGTAACCCCAACTATGGCTACACCTTC.

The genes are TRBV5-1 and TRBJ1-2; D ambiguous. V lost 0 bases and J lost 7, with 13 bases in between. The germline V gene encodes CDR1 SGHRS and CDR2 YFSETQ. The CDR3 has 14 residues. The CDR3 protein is CASSLARPSGGYTF. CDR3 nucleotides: TGCGCCAGCAGCTTGGCCAGACCTTCGGGTGGCTACACCTTC.

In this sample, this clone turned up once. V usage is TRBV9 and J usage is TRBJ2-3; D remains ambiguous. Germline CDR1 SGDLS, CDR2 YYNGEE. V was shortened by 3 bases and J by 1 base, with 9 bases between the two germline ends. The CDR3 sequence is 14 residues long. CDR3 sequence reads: CASSAPLGTDTQYF. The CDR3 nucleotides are TGTGCCAGCAGCGCACCCCTAGGCACAGATACGCAGTATTTT.

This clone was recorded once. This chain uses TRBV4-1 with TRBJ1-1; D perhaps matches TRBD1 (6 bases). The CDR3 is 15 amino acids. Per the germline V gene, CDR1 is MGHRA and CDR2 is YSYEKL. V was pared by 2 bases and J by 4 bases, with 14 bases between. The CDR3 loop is CASSQNDIRGTEAFF. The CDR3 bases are TGCGCCAGCAGCCAAAATGATATCAGGGGCACTGAAGCTTTCTTT.

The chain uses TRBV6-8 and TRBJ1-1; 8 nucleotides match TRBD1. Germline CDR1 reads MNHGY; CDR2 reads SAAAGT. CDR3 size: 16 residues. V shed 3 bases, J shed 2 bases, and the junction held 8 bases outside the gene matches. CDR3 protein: CASSYFLTGGNTEAFF. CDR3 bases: TGTGCCAGCAGTTATTTTCTTACAGGGGGTAACACTGAAGCTTTCTTT.

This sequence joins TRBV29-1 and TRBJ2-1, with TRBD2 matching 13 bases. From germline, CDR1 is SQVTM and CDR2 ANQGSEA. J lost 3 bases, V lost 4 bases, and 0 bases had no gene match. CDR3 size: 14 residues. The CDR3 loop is CSVGLAGGYNEQFF. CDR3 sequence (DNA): TGCAGCGTTGGACTAGCGGGGGGCTACAATGAGCAGTTCTTC.

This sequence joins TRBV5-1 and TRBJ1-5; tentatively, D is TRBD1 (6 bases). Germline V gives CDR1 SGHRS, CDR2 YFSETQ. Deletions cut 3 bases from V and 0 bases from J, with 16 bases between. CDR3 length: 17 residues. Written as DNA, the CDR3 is TGCGCCAGCAGCTCCCGGACAGCTTCTCCTAGCAATCAGCCCCAGCATTTT. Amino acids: CASSSRTASPSNQPQHF.

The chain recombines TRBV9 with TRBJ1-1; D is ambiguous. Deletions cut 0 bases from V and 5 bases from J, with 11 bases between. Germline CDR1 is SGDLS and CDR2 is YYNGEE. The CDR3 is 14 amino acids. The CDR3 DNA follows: TGTGCCAGCAGCGTAGGGGGAGTACGGACTGAAGCTTTCTTT. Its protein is CASSVGGVRTEAFF.

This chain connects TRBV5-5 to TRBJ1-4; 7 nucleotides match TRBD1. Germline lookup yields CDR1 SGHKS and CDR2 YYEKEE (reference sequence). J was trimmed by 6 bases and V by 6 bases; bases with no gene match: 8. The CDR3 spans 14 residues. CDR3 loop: CASNPTGIDEKLFF. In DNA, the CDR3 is TGTGCCAGCAACCCGACAGGGATCGATGAAAAACTGTTTTTT. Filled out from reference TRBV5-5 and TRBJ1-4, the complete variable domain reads DAGVTQSPTHLIKTRGQQVTLRCSPISGHKSVSWYQQVLGQGPQFIFQYYEKEERGRGNFPDRFSARQFPNYSSELNVNALLLGDSALYLCASNPTGIDEKLFFGSGTQLSVL.

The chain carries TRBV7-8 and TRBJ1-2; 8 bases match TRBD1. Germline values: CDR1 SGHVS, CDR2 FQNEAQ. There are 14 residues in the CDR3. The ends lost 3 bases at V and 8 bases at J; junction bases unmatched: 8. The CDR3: CASSFGQGGRGYTF. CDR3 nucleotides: TGTGCCAGCAGCTTCGGACAGGGCGGTAGGGGCTACACCTTC.

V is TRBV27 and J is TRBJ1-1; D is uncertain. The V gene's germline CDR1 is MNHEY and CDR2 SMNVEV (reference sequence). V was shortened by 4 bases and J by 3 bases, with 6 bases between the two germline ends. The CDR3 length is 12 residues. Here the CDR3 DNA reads TGTGCCAGCAGTTCCCCCTACACTGAAGCTTTCTTT. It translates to CASSSPYTEAFF.

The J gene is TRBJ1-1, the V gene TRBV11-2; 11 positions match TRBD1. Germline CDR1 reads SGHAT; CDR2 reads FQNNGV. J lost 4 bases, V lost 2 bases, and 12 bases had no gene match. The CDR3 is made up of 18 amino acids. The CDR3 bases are TGTGCCAGCAGCTTATGGGAAGGGACAGGGGGTGGAGGCACTGAAGCTTTCTTT. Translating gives CASSLWEGTGGGGTEAFF.

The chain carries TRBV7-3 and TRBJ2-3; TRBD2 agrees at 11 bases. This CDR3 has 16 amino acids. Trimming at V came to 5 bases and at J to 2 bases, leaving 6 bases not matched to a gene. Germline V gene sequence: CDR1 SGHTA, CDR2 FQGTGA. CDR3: CASSGGTSGSTDTQYF. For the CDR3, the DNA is TGTGCCAGCAGCGGGGGGACTAGCGGATCCACAGATACGCAGTATTTT.

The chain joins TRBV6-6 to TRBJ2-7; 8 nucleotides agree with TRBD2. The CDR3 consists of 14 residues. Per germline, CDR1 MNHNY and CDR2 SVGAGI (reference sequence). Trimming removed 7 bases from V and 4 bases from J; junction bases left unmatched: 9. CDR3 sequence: CASTLDGGEYEQYF. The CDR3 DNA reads TGTGCCAGCACCCTTGACGGGGGGGAATACGAGCAGTACTTC.

CDR3 DNA: TGTGCCAGAAGCTTGCCACGCAGGGTGGCGCCTAATGAAAAACTGTTTTTT. Its protein is CARSLPRRVAPNEKLFF. The chain couples TRBV5-3 to TRBJ1-4, with D perhaps TRBD1 (5 bases). TRBV5-3 is sorted into the ORF group, with uncertain function. V lost 1 base and J lost 3, with 16 bases in between. The CDR3 contains 17 residues.

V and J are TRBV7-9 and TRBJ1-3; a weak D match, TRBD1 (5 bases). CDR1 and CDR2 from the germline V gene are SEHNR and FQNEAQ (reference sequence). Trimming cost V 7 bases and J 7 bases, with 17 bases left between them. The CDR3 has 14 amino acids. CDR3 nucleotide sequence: TGTGCCAGCACCCGACCTCAGGGCGGCAACACCATATATTTT. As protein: CASTRPQGGNTIYF.

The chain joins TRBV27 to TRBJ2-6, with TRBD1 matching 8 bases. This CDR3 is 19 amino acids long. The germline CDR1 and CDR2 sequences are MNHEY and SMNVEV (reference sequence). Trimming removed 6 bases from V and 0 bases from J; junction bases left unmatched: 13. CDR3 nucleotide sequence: TGTGCCAGCAGGCTAGACAGGGGTGGCTACTTCTCTGGGGCCAACGTCCTGACTTTC. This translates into CASRLDRGGYFSGANVLTF.

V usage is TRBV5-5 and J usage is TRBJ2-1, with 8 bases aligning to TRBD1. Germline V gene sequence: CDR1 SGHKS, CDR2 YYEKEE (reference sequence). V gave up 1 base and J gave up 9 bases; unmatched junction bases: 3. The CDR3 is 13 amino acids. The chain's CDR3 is CASSLPGGSEQFF. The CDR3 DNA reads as TGTGCCAGCAGCTTGCCAGGGGGCAGTGAGCAGTTCTTC. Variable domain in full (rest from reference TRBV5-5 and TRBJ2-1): DAGVTQSPTHLIKTRGQQVTLRCSPISGHKSVSWYQQVLGQGPQFIFQYYEKEERGRGNFPDRFSARQFPNYSSELNVNALLLGDSALYLCASSLPGGSEQFFGPGTRLTVL.

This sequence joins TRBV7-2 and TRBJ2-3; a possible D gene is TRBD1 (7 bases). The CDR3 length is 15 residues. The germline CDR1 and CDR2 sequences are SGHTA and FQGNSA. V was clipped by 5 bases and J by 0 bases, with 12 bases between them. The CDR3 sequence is CASSQGGYSTDTQYF. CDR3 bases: TGTGCCAGCAGCCAGGGGGGATATAGCACAGATACGCAGTATTTT.

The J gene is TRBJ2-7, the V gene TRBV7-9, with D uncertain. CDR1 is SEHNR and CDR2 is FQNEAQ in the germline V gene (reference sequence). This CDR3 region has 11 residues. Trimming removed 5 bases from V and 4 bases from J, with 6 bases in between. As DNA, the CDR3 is TGTGCCAGCAGCCTATATTACGAGCAGTACTTC. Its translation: CASSLYYEQYF.

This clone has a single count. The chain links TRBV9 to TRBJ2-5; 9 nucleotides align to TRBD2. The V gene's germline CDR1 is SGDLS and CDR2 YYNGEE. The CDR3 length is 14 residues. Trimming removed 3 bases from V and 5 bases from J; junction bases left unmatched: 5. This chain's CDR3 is CASSGRGGVETQYF. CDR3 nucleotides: TGTGCCAGCAGCGGGCGGGGGGGCGTTGAGACCCAGTACTTC.

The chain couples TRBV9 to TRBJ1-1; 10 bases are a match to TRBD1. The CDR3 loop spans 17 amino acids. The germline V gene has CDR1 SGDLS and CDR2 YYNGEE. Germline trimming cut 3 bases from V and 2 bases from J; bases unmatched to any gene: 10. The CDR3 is CASSEDRGSTRNTEAFF. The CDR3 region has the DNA TGTGCCAGCAGCGAGGACAGGGGGTCCACGAGAAACACTGAAGCTTTCTTT.